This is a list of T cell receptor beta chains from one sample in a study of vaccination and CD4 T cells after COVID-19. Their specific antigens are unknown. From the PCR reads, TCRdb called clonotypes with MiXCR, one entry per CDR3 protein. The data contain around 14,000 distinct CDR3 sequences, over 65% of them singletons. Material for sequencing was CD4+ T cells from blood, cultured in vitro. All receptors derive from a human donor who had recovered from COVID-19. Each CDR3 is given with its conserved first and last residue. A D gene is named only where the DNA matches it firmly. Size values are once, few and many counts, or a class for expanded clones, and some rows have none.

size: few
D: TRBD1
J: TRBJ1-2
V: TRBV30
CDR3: CAWSRGLQGDDGYTF
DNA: TGTGCCTGGAGTCGAGGCCTTCAGGGGGACGATGGCTACACCTTC

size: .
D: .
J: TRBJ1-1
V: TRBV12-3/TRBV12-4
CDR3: CASSNQGKGNTEAFF
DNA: TGTGCCAGCAGCAACCAGGGAAAAGGGAACACTGAAGCTTTCTTT

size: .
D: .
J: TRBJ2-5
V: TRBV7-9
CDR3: CASSHQVGDPRRTETQYF
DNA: TGTGCCAGCAGCCACCAGGTAGGGGACCCAAGAAGGACAGAGACCCAGTACTTC

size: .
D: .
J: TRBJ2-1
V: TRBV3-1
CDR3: CASSQGGPGKQFF
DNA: TGTGCCAGCAGCCAAGGTGGGCCTGGCAAGCAGTTCTTC

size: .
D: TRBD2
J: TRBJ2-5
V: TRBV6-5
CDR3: CASSYSTRTRVGTQYF
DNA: TGTGCCAGCAGTTACTCGACTAGGACTAGAGTCGGGACCCAGTACTTC

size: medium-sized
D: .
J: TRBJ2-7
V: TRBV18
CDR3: CASSPWGAYEQYF
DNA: TGTGCCAGCTCCCCTTGGGGTGCCTACGAGCAGTACTTC

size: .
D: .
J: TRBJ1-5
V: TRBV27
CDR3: CASSFYGTGNQPQHF
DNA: TGTGCCAGCAGTTTCTACGGGACCGGCAATCAGCCCCAGCATTTT

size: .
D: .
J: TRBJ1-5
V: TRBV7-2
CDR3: CASTQSIPQGNQPQHF
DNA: TGTGCCAGCACCCAATCCATCCCCCAGGGCAATCAGCCCCAGCATTTT

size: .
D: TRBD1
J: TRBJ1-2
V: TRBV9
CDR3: CASSALGTGVLGYTF
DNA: TGTGCCAGCAGCGCGTTGGGGACAGGGGTTCTTGGCTACACCTTC

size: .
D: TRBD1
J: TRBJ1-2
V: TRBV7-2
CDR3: CASSLYLTGVGGYTF
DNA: TGTGCCAGCAGCTTGTACCTGACAGGGGTCGGTGGCTACACCTTC

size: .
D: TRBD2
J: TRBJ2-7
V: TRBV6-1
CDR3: CASSDLRTSGYEQYF
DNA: TGTGCCAGCAGTGACCTCAGGACTAGCGGATACGAGCAGTACTTC

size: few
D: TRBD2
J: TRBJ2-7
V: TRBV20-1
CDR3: CSAQGTSGRSSYEQYF
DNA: TGCAGTGCTCAAGGGACTAGCGGGAGGAGCTCCTACGAGCAGTACTTC

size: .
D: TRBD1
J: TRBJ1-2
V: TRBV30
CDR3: CAWSVQGWSYGYTF
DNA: TGTGCCTGGAGTGTACAGGGGTGGAGCTATGGCTACACCTTC

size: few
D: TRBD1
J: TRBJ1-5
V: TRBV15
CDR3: CATTGTGGHQPQHF
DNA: TGTGCCACCACCGGGACAGGTGGGCATCAGCCCCAGCATTTT

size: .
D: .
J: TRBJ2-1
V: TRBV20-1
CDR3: CSGTTGYSYNEQFF
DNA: TGCAGTGGTACGACAGGTTACTCCTACAATGAGCAGTTCTTC

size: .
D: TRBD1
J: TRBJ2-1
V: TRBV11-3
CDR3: CASSPVRTGEQFF
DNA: TGTGCCAGCAGCCCCGTGCGGACAGGCGAGCAGTTCTTC

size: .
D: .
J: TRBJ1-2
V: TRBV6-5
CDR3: CASSYDTGTSFSYGYTF
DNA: TGTGCCAGCAGTTACGATACCGGGACATCATTTTCGTATGGCTACACCTTC

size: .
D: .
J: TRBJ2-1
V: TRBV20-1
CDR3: CSARGSVNEQFF
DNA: TGCAGTGCCAGGGGCTCAGTCAATGAGCAGTTCTTC

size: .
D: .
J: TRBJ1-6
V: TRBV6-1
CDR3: CASTSLRSPLHF
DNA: TGTGCCAGCACATCCTTGAGGTCACCCCTCCACTTT

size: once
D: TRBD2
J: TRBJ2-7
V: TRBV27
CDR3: CASSPETSGSFYEQYF
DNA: TGTGCCAGCAGTCCCGAGACTAGCGGATCCTTCTACGAGCAGTACTTC

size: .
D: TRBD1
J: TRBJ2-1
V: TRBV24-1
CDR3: CATSDFGTGFSNEQFF
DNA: TGTGCCACCAGTGATTTCGGGACAGGGTTTTCCAATGAGCAGTTCTTC

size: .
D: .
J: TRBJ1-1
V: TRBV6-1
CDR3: CASTSRGAVDTEAFF
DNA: TGTGCCAGCACTTCAAGGGGGGCCGTGGACACTGAAGCTTTCTTT

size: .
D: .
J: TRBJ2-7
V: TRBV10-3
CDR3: CAISEQPPGEQYF
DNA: TGTGCCATCAGTGAACAGCCTCCCGGCGAGCAGTACTTC

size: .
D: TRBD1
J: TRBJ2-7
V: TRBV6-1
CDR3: CATRQGLSYEQYF
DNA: TGTGCGACGAGACAGGGCCTTTCCTACGAGCAGTACTTC

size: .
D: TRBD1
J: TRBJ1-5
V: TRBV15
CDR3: CATSRDRIPGQGRNQPQHF
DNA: TGTGCCACCAGCAGAGATAGGATTCCGGGACAGGGCCGCAATCAGCCCCAGCATTTT

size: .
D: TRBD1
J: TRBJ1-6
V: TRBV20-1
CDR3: CSARAGQSSYNSPLHF
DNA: TGCAGTGCTAGGGCGGGACAGAGCTCCTATAATTCACCCCTCCACTTT

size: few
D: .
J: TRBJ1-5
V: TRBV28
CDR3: CASPGNQPQHF
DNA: TGTGCCAGCCCGGGCAATCAGCCCCAGCATTTT